There are a few counts of the clone carrying this T cell receptor (beta chain). Its antigen remains unidentified. Only in-frame clones appear in the TCRdb table, and some are missing; sequencing was by immunoSEQ multiplex PCR. The sample lists 2,000 to 3,000 clones; 24% were seen once. This entry is derived from a study of T cells in localized non-small cell lung cancer. Whole-study findings and limits: With higher T cell density in blood came longer overall survival. When the top 100 tumor clones were examined, a median 57 of them also appeared in the adjacent lung, which was paired and uninvolved. Heterogeneity remains possible because sequencing was limited to only one tumor region. There was higher T cell clonality in uninvolved adjacent lung than in tumor, and it was highest there.

This CDR3 comprises 12 residues. The V gene's germline CDR1 is KGHSH and CDR2 LQKENI. Trimming cost V 3 bases and J 8 bases, with 10 bases left between them. The origin of this receptor is a woman aged 40-69 years with stage I lung adenocarcinoma. The rearrangement links TRBV18 to TRBJ1-2; D is uncertain. Here the sequenced sample was lung tumor tissue, taken before any cancer treatment. The CDR3 here is CASSPTAGGYTF. In DNA form, the CDR3 reads TGTGCCAGCTCACCTACGGCTGGGGGCTACACCTTC.